A single sample gave rise to the 25 T cell receptor beta chains below, sequenced in a study of blood T cell repertoires in COVID-19. Sequencing was performed with immunoSEQ multiplex PCR; in TCRdb, only in-frame clones are kept and a portion is missing. The data hold approximately 80,000 clones, with 60% to 85% observed a single time. Input material: peripheral blood. Receptor source: a human donor in a cohort sampled during active COVID-19.

This clone was observed once. This chain uses TRBV4-3 with TRBJ2-6, with a tentative D call TRBD2 (5 bases). In germline, CDR1 is LGHNA, CDR2 YSLEER. The CDR3 is 17 residues long. The V end lost 0 bases, the J end lost 2 bases, and 11 bases lay between the germline ends. The CDR3 nucleotides are TGCGCCAGCAGCCAAGACGCGGGTGACGCTGGGGCCAACGTCCTGACTTTC. It yields the protein CASSQDAGDAGANVLTF.

V gene TRBV7-9 combines with J gene TRBJ1-1; a weak D match, TRBD1 (5 bases). The CDR3 length is 14 residues. Trimming removed 5 bases at V and 5 bases at J, with 15 bases between. CDR1 is SEHNR, CDR2 FQNEAQ, per germline (reference sequence). The CDR3 nucleotides are TGTGCCAGCAGCCGTGAGGCAGGGAGGACTGAAGCTTTCTTT. Its translation is CASSREAGRTEAFF.

V usage is TRBV7-2 and J usage is TRBJ1-1, with TRBD1 matching 8 bases. Germline loops: CDR1 SGHTA, CDR2 FQGNSA. Losses at the gene ends were 2 bases for V and 6 bases for J; bases not matched to a gene: 2. This CDR3 has 13 amino acids. The CDR3 DNA is TGTGCCAGCAGCTTATCAGGGGGCCCTGAAGCTTTCTTT. This translates into CASSLSGGPEAFF.

The V and J genes are TRBV19 and TRBJ2-6; D may be TRBD2 (5 bases). With 5 bases removed from V and 4 bases from J, the gap between germline ends came to 9 bases. Germline loops: CDR1 LNHDA, CDR2 SQIVND (reference sequence). This CDR3 region has 14 residues. The CDR3 DNA reads as TGTGCCAGTAGTTCCTCGGGAGGGGCCAACGTCCTGACTTTC. It translates to CASSSSGGANVLTF.

A few counts support this clone. J is TRBJ1-2 and V is TRBV3-1 (or the pseudogene TRBV3-2), with D maybe TRBD1 (6 bases). CDR3 length: 13 residues. The V and J ends lost 5 bases and 8 bases respectively, with 15 bases between them. Per the germline V gene, CDR1 is LGHDT and CDR2 is YNNKEL (reference sequence). CDR3 DNA sequence: TGTGCCAGCAGCTTGGACAGTTTGAAAGGCTACACCTTC. Its protein product is CASSLDSLKGYTF.

In the case of this clone: At one end the junction does not follow the germline gene, possibly because of a read error. The V and J genes are TRBV5-1 and TRBJ2-1, with 16 bases matching TRBD2. The V gene's germline CDR1 is SGHRS and CDR2 YFSETQ. The CDR3 is made up of 14 amino acids. The CDR3 region is CASSRGLAGGPFLF. CDR3 in DNA: TGCGCCAGCAGCAGGGGACTAGCGGGAGGGCCCTTCCTCTTC.

This clone was seen only a few times. This chain uses TRBV3-1 (or the pseudogene TRBV3-2) with TRBJ2-7; D is ambiguous. This CDR3 has 13 residues. Per the germline V gene, CDR1 is LGHDT and CDR2 is YNNKEL (reference sequence). Between the trimmed V and J ends, which lost 5 bases and 2 bases, there was a span of 10 bases. The CDR3 reads CASSIRTAYEQYF. CDR3 DNA sequence: TGTGCCAGCAGCATACGTACAGCCTACGAGCAGTACTTC.

This clone appeared once. This sequence joins TRBV28 and TRBJ1-4; TRBD1 aligns across 8 bases. Germline V gives CDR1 MDHEN, CDR2 SYDVKM. CDR3 size: 14 residues. After removal of 6 bases from V and 8 bases from J, the junction contained 8 bases not matched to a gene. CDR3 in amino acids: CASSLTGAREKLFF. CDR3 coding DNA: TGTGCCAGCAGCCTGACAGGGGCGAGGGAAAAACTGTTTTTT.

The chain recombines TRBV6-5 with TRBJ1-2; D remains ambiguous. The CDR3 spans 14 residues. Germline V lookup: CDR1 MNHEY, CDR2 SVGAGI. Trimming removed 4 bases from V and 4 bases from J, with 13 bases in between. The CDR3 DNA is TGTGCCAGCAGTTTTACCGGTGCCCGCTATGGCTACACCTTC. Its protein product is CASSFTGARYGYTF.

The V call is TRBV4-2, the J call TRBJ2-1, with 8 bases that match TRBD2. The CDR3 has 15 amino acids. After removal of 5 bases from V and 4 bases from J, the junction contained 7 bases not matched to a gene. Germline V gene data show CDR1 as LGHNA and CDR2 as YNFKEQ. For the CDR3, the DNA is TGTGCCAGCAGCGCCCGCGGGGGGACTTACAATGAGCAGTTCTTC. It specifies CASSARGGTYNEQFF.

The chain combines TRBV5-1 with TRBJ1-2; D unclear. Trimming left V 2 bases short and J 4 bases short, with 9 bases between. CDR3 size: 13 residues. CDR1 and CDR2 from the germline V gene are SGHRS and YFSETQ. CDR3 region: CASSLHGSYGYTF. CDR3 coding DNA: TGCGCCAGCAGCTTACACGGGAGCTATGGCTACACCTTC.

The rearrangement links TRBV7-9 to TRBJ2-5, with 9 positions matching TRBD1. This CDR3 is built from 17 residues. CDR1 and CDR2 from the germline V gene are SEHNR and FQNEAQ (reference sequence). J was trimmed by 3 bases and V by 3 bases; bases with no gene match: 11. This CDR3 reads CASSLIKGQGYEETQYF. For the CDR3, the DNA is TGTGCCAGCAGCTTGATCAAGGGACAGGGATATGAAGAGACCCAGTACTTC.

For this clone: Other nucleotide sequences in the sample specify the same CDR3. V gene TRBV5-1 combines with J gene TRBJ2-1; 8 nucleotides line up with TRBD2. The CDR3 length is 13 residues. V gave up 0 bases and J gave up 7 bases; unmatched junction bases: 0. Looked up from germline, CDR1 is SGHRS and CDR2 is YFSETQ. DNA of the CDR3: TGCGCCAGCAGCTTGGCGGGGGGGAATGAGCAGTTCTTC. It yields the protein CASSLAGGNEQFF. Based on the CDR3 plus reference TRBV5-1 and TRBJ2-1, the full variable domain is KAGVTQTPRYLIKTRGQQVTLSCSPISGHRSVSWYQQTPGQGLQFLFEYFSETQRNKGNFPGRFSGRQFSNSRSEMNVSTLELGDSALYLCASSLAGGNEQFFGPGTRLTVL.

In this sample, this clone turned up a few times. This chain uses TRBV30 with TRBJ2-3; a possible D gene is TRBD2 (5 bases). The V end was cut by 2 bases, the J end by 3 bases, with 12 bases between. The CDR3 spans 14 residues. CDR1 and CDR2 from the germline V gene are GTSNPN and SVGIG (reference sequence). In DNA form, the CDR3 reads TGTGCCTGGAGTCTCACTAGAGGTACAGATACGCAGTATTTT. This gives the protein CAWSLTRGTDTQYF.

This chain links TRBV4-1 with TRBJ2-3, with 7 bases that match TRBD2. The CDR3 spans 16 residues. The V and J ends lost 3 bases and 7 bases, in that order; junction bases with no gene match: 13. Looked up from germline, CDR1 is MGHRA and CDR2 is YSYEKL. This CDR3 reads CASSQGGARASHTQYF. CDR3 sequence (DNA): TGCGCCAGCAGCCAGGGAGGGGCCCGGGCGAGTCATACGCAGTATTTT.

The chain couples TRBV10-3 to TRBJ2-3; 10 nucleotides match TRBD2. The CDR3 is 18 amino acids. Germline CDR1 ENHRY, CDR2 SYGVKD. The junction had 10 bases not matched to a gene; V was cut back by 4 bases and J by 0 bases. CDR3 amino acids: CAISGPGAGGTSTDTQYF. The CDR3 DNA is TGTGCCATCAGTGGGCCTGGAGCGGGGGGGACTAGCACAGATACGCAGTATTTT.

J is TRBJ1-2 and V is TRBV6-1; the D gene is possibly TRBD1 (5 bases). From germline, CDR1 is MNHNS and CDR2 SASEGT. The CDR3 runs 15 residues. V lost 2 bases and J lost 5, with 15 bases in between. The CDR3 sequence is CASSESERQSYGYTF. In DNA, the CDR3 is TGTGCCAGCAGTGAAAGCGAGCGACAGTCATATGGCTACACCTTC.

This rearrangement joins TRBV30 to TRBJ2-7; possible D gene TRBD2, 6 bases. Germline V gene lookup returns CDR1 GTSNPN and CDR2 SVGIG (reference sequence). The CDR3 covers 13 residues. V gave up 0 bases and J gave up 2 bases, with 8 bases separating them. CDR3 DNA sequence: TGTGCCTGGAGTGTCGGGGGAGCCTACGAGCAGTACGTC. The encoded protein is CAWSVGGAYEQYV.

The CDR3 loop is CASSLSGNTIYF. The CDR3 coding sequence is TGTGCCAGCAGTCTTTCTGGAAACACCATATATTTT. V gene TRBV7-2 combines with J gene TRBJ1-3; D gene uncertain. Germline assignment: CDR1 SGHTA and CDR2 FQGNSA. V was pared by 6 bases and J by 1 base, with 4 bases between. This CDR3 region has 12 residues. Based on the CDR3 plus reference TRBV7-2 and TRBJ1-3, the full variable domain is GAGVSQSPSNKVTEKGKDVELRCDPISGHTALYWYRQSLGQGLEFLIYFQGNSAPDKSGLPSDRFSAERTGGSVSTLTIQRTQQEDSAVYLCASSLSGNTIYFGEGSWLTVV.

The chain is built from TRBV11-3 and TRBJ2-1, with TRBD2 matching 10 bases. CDR3 size: 18 residues. V trimming: 3 bases; J trimming: 5 bases; junction bases outside the gene matches: 13. Germline V CDR1 and CDR2: SGHNT, YENEEA. CDR3 bases: TGTGCCAGCAGCTTCGAACTAGCGGGGCCGTCTTCCCACAATGAGCAGTTCTTC. Amino acids: CASSFELAGPSSHNEQFF. The full variable domain, with the rest looked up from reference TRBV11-3 and TRBJ2-1, is EAGVVQSPRYKIIEKKQPVAFWCNPISGHNTLYWYLQNLGQGPELLIRYENEEAVDDSQLPKDRFSAERLKGVDSTLKIQPAELGDSAVYLCASSFELAGPSSHNEQFFGPGTRLTVL.

This rearrangement joins TRBV10-3 to TRBJ2-3; 8 positions agree with TRBD2. This CDR3 is built from 15 residues. The V and J ends lost 0 bases and 1 base, in that order; junction bases with no gene match: 0. In germline, CDR1 is ENHRY, CDR2 SYGVKD. The CDR3 DNA is TGTGCCATCAGTGAGTCCGGGAGGGGCACAGATACGCAGTATTTT. Its translation is CAISESGRGTDTQYF.

V usage is TRBV19 and J usage is TRBJ2-1, with TRBD2 matching over 10 bases. CDR3 length equals 19 residues. CDR1 and CDR2 (germline): LNHDA, SQIVND (reference sequence). The trim removed 1 base at V and 3 bases at J, leaving 12 bases unmatched. Written as DNA, the CDR3 is TGTGCCAGTAGTATAGGGCCAATACAGCTAGCGGGAGTCTACAATGAGCAGTTCTTC. It encodes CASSIGPIQLAGVYNEQFF.

This clone was seen only once. The chain recombines TRBV7-9 with TRBJ2-5; 10 bases are shared with TRBD2. CDR1 and CDR2 (germline): SEHNR, FQNEAQ (reference sequence). The ends lost 4 bases at V and 5 bases at J; junction bases unmatched: 7. The CDR3 is made up of 15 amino acids. CDR3 in DNA: TGTGCCAGCAGCTCACGGACTAGCGGAAGGGAGACCCAGTACTTC. Its protein is CASSSRTSGRETQYF. Drawing the rest from reference TRBV7-9 and TRBJ2-5, the complete variable domain is DTGVSQNPRHKITKRGQNVTFRCDPISEHNRLYWYRQTLGQGPEFLTYFQNEAQLEKSRLLSDRFSAERPKGSFSTLEIQRTEQGDSAMYLCASSSRTSGRETQYFGPGTRLLVL.

In this sample, this clone turned up a few times. CDR3 loop: CAWSVTGFNEQFF. The CDR3 region has the DNA TGTGCCTGGAGTGTAACAGGTTTCAATGAGCAGTTCTTC. J is TRBJ2-1 and V is TRBV30; D possibly corresponds to TRBD1 (5 bases). Germline-derived CDR1 and CDR2 are GTSNPN and SVGIG (reference sequence). The CDR3 has 13 amino acids. V was pared by 0 bases and J by 6 bases, with 9 bases between.

The genes are TRBV7-2 and TRBJ2-3; possible D gene TRBD2, 5 bases. V was shortened by 1 base and J by 6 bases, with 17 bases between the two germline ends. Per germline, CDR1 SGHTA and CDR2 FQGNSA. This CDR3 comprises 16 residues. This CDR3 is CASSLVLVFWMDTQYF. The CDR3 DNA sequence: TGTGCCAGCAGCTTAGTACTAGTTTTCTGGATGGATACGCAGTATTTT.